These 32 T cell receptor beta chains came from one sample sequenced in a study of CD8+CD57+ T cells in acquired aplastic anemia. TCR beta VDJ and CDR3 profiling used genomic DNA as template. MiXCR, applied by TCRdb to the reads, yields one record per CDR3 protein. There are 150,000 to 200,000 distinct CDR3 sequences in the sample; 40% to 50% occur only once, and roughly 30% lies in the top ten. Individuals selected for sequencing had exhibited CD8+CD57+ cell expansion on flow cytometry. Sequenced sample: sorted CD4+, CD8+, or CD8+CD57+ T cells (not recorded which) from PBMCs. These receptors came from a human donor with aplastic anemia.

This sequence joins TRBV9 and TRBJ2-7; the D is unclear. Per the germline V gene, CDR1 is SGDLS and CDR2 is YYNGEE. This CDR3 region has 10 residues. V lost 3 bases and J 4 bases, leaving 2 bases between the germline ends. The CDR3 DNA is TGTGCCAGCAGCGCTTACGAGCAGTACGTC. Translation gives CASSAYEQYV.

V is TRBV20-1 and J is TRBJ2-7; D remains unclear. V was pared by 7 bases and J by 1 base, with 11 bases between. Germline V lookup: CDR1 DFQATT, CDR2 SNEGSKA (reference sequence). The CDR3 covers 12 residues. This CDR3 is CSGDGDSYEQYF. The CDR3 nucleotides are TGCAGTGGGGATGGGGATTCCTACGAGCAGTACTTC.

The V and J genes are TRBV15 and TRBJ1-1; D is unresolved. V gave up 0 bases and J gave up 2 bases, with 10 bases separating them. From germline, CDR1 is LNHNV and CDR2 YYDKDF (reference sequence). This CDR3 comprises 15 residues. The CDR3 DNA sequence: TGTGCCACCAGCAGAGAGAAGGGAGTAAACACTGAAGCTTTCTTT. Protein sequence: CATSREKGVNTEAFF. The variable domain in full, completed from reference TRBV15 and TRBJ1-1, reads DAMVIQNPRYQVTQFGKPVTLSCSQTLNHNVMYWYQQKSSQAPKLLFHYYDKDFNNEADTPDNFQSRRPNTSFCFLDIRSPGLGDTAMYLCATSREKGVNTEAFFGQGTRLTVV.

This chain links TRBV19 with TRBJ1-6, with D uncertain. Germline V lookup: CDR1 LNHDA, CDR2 SQIVND (reference sequence). This CDR3 comprises 11 residues. V was trimmed by 9 bases and J by 7 bases, leaving 7 bases between them. CDR3 DNA: TGTGCCAGCAGCCCCAATTCACCCCTCCACTTT. This gives the protein CASSPNSPLHF.

CDR3: CSVVGGLEETQFF. Here the CDR3 DNA reads TGCAGCGTTGTAGGGGGTCTAGAAGAGACCCAGTTCTTC. The chain has TRBV29-1 and TRBJ2-1; D is perhaps TRBD1 (6 bases). This CDR3 contains 13 residues. The germline V gene encodes CDR1 SQVTM and CDR2 ANQGSEA. V lost 4 bases, J lost 13 bases, and 20 bases lay in between.

The chain links TRBV19 to TRBJ1-5; 7 bases map to TRBD1. V lost 2 bases, J lost 6 bases, and 4 bases stayed unmatched. CDR1 is LNHDA and CDR2 is SQIVND in the germline V gene (reference sequence). The CDR3 consists of 14 residues. The CDR3 DNA follows: TGTGCCAGTAGTATACCAGGGGGGGGTCAGCCCCAGCATTTT. Translated: CASSIPGGGQPQHF.

There are many counts of this clonotype. The chain joins TRBV27 to TRBJ2-7; D may match TRBD1 or TRBD2 (6 bases each). The germline CDR1 and CDR2 sequences are MNHEY and SMNVEV (reference sequence). V was shortened by 2 bases and J by 5 bases, with 7 bases between the two germline ends. The CDR3 spans 12 residues. CDR3 sequence reads: CASSLRGDEQYF. CDR3 nucleotide sequence: TGTGCCAGCAGTTTAAGGGGGGACGAGCAGTACTTC.

By frequency in the sample, this clonotype is medium-sized. This rearrangement joins TRBV2 to TRBJ1-1, with D possibly TRBD1 on 5 matching bases. Germline CDR1 SNHLY, CDR2 FYNNEI. Deletions cut 1 base from V and 5 bases from J, with 11 bases between. The CDR3 contains 14 residues. Here the CDR3 reads CASSEVGRATEAFF. The CDR3 DNA sequence: TGTGCCAGCAGTGAAGTCGGCAGGGCGACTGAAGCTTTCTTT.

Ten or more counts support this clonotype. This chain connects TRBV10-3 to TRBJ2-1; D is undetermined. Germline V gene data show CDR1 as ENHRY and CDR2 as SYGVKD. Trimming removed 4 bases from V and 0 bases from J, with 10 bases in between. The CDR3 is 15 amino acids. The CDR3: CAISGIESSYNEQFF. The CDR3 nucleotides are TGTGCCATCAGTGGAATAGAGAGCTCCTACAATGAGCAGTTCTTC.

J is TRBJ2-3 and V is TRBV4-3; no reliable D call. In germline, CDR1 is LGHNA, CDR2 YSLEER. There are 16 residues in the CDR3. V was clipped by 0 bases and J by 5 bases, with 15 bases between them. This CDR3 is CASSQEVLAAIDTQYF. The CDR3 DNA sequence: TGCGCCAGCAGCCAAGAGGTGCTGGCGGCCATAGATACGCAGTATTTT.

The chain is built from TRBV19 and TRBJ2-3, with TRBD1 matching 9 bases. The CDR3 length is 16 residues. Germline V CDR1 and CDR2: LNHDA, SQIVND (reference sequence). V lost 7 bases to trimming and J lost 2 bases; unmatched junction nucleotides: 10. The CDR3 DNA sequence: TGTGCCAGTACCGATAGGGGGGACAGGGTCACAGATACGCAGTATTTT. The encoded protein is CASTDRGDRVTDTQYF.

This clonotype was picked up many times. The V and J genes are TRBV10-3 and TRBJ1-2; D remains unclear. The CDR3 spans 17 residues. Germline V lookup: CDR1 ENHRY, CDR2 SYGVKD. Trimming left V 0 bases short and J 0 bases short, with 14 bases between. Here the CDR3 reads CAISESMDGPSNYGYTF. CDR3 coding DNA: TGTGCCATCAGTGAGTCGATGGACGGCCCCTCTAACTATGGCTACACCTTC.

The chain has TRBV14 and TRBJ1-1; tentatively, D is TRBD1 (6 bases). Germline lookup yields CDR1 SGHDN and CDR2 FVKESK. The CDR3 spans 12 residues. V lost 3 bases and J lost 6, with 8 bases in between. This CDR3 reads CASSQNRAEAFF. The CDR3 DNA follows: TGTGCCAGCAGCCAGAACAGGGCTGAAGCTTTCTTT.

This clonotype has ten or more counts. The genes are TRBV7-8 and TRBJ1-2; D remains unclear. Trimming cost V 0 bases and J 8 bases, with 10 bases left between them. The CDR3 loop spans 13 amino acids. The germline gives CDR1 SGHVS, CDR2 FQNEAQ. This CDR3 is CASSLAYRSGYTF. In nucleotides, the CDR3 is TGTGCCAGCAGCTTAGCGTATCGGAGCGGCTACACCTTC.

This clonotype has a count of ten or more. V usage is TRBV29-1 and J usage is TRBJ2-3; 10 nucleotides agree with TRBD2. The germline V gene has CDR1 SQVTM and CDR2 ANQGSEA. The CDR3 extends over 16 amino acids. J lost 4 bases, V lost 0 bases, and 7 bases had no gene match. CDR3 bases: TGCAGCGTTGAAGATTGGGCTAGCGGGAGCGCAGATACGCAGTATTTT. This codes for CSVEDWASGSADTQYF.

This clonotype was seen a single time. The rearrangement joins TRBV20-1 to TRBJ1-6; D call uncertain. There are 12 residues in the CDR3. Per germline, CDR1 DFQATT and CDR2 SNEGSKA (reference sequence). Between the trimmed V and J ends, which lost 3 bases and 6 bases, there was a span of 6 bases. CDR3 residues: CSARMGNSPLHF. CDR3 DNA: TGCAGTGCTAGGATGGGTAATTCACCCCTCCACTTT.

This clonotype showed up many times. V and J are TRBV4-1 and TRBJ1-5; 7 positions match TRBD1. The CDR3 sequence is 13 residues long. J gave up 4 bases and V 8 bases, and 5 bases lay outside the gene matches. Germline-derived CDR1 and CDR2 are MGHRA and YSYEKL. The CDR3 sequence: CASGSGQNQPQHF. CDR3 DNA sequence: TGCGCCAGCGGATCGGGACAGAATCAGCCCCAGCATTTT.

This clonotype was seen a few times. The chain links TRBV30 to TRBJ1-1; TRBD1 is a possible D gene (5 bases). V lost 1 base and J 12 bases, leaving 12 bases between the germline ends. Germline V gene data show CDR1 as GTSNPN and CDR2 as SVGIG (reference sequence). This CDR3 comprises 11 residues. CDR3: CAWSGDGQTFF. As DNA, the CDR3 is TGTGCCTGGAGTGGGGACGGTCAAACTTTCTTT.

The chain has TRBV10-3 and TRBJ2-2; 7 bases line up with TRBD2. The V gene end was trimmed by 6 bases and the J gene end by 8 bases; junction bases not matched to a gene: 9. Germline V lookup: CDR1 ENHRY, CDR2 SYGVKD. This CDR3 is built from 14 residues. CDR3 coding DNA: TGTGCCATCAGCCCCCGACTAGCCATAGGGGAGCTGTTTTTT. Encoded protein: CAISPRLAIGELFF.

This clonotype was recorded many times. The chain has TRBV5-4 and TRBJ2-2; 9 nucleotides line up with TRBD2. There are 16 residues in the CDR3. V lost 3 bases to trimming and J lost 7 bases; unmatched junction nucleotides: 10. The germline V gene encodes CDR1 SGHNT and CDR2 YYREEE (reference sequence). The CDR3 DNA reads TGTGCCAGCAGCTCTTCTAGCGGGACCGTGGGCGGGGAGCTGTTTTTT. Translation: CASSSSSGTVGGELFF. Drawing the rest from reference TRBV5-4 and TRBJ2-2, the complete variable domain is ETGVTQSPTHLIKTRGQQVTLRCSSQSGHNTVSWYQQALGQGPQFIFQYYREEENGRGNFPPRFSGLQFPNYSSELNVNALELDDSALYLCASSSSSGTVGGELFFGEGSRLTVL.

This clonotype was seen once. The genes are TRBV7-3 and TRBJ2-1; the D gene is possibly TRBD2 (6 bases). The CDR3 runs 14 residues. CDR1 and CDR2 from the germline V gene are SGHTA and FQGTGA. Between the trimmed V and J ends, which lost 2 bases and 6 bases, there was a span of 11 bases. The CDR3 coding sequence is TGTGCCAGCAGCTTAGGGGGGTTGGTCAATGAGCAGTTCTTC. Translated: CASSLGGLVNEQFF.

Worth noting for this clonotype: A much larger clonotype is one base distant, so this may be a read error. The V gene is TRBV4-2, the J gene TRBJ2-1, with a weak D call TRBD1 (6 bases). Per germline, CDR1 LGHNA and CDR2 YNFKEQ. The CDR3 covers 14 residues. CDR3 nucleotide sequence: TGTGCCAGCGGCCAAGGCAGGGGATACAATAAGCAGTTCTTC. Its translation is CASGQGRGYNKQFF.

The gene calls are TRBV10-3 and TRBJ2-7; no clear D. From germline, CDR1 is ENHRY and CDR2 SYGVKD. V was pared by 10 bases and J by 2 bases, with 21 bases between. The CDR3 has 15 amino acids. CDR3 protein: CASRYTATGPYEQYF. The CDR3 DNA sequence: TGTGCCAGCAGGTATACAGCAACCGGGCCCTACGAGCAGTACTTC.

J is TRBJ2-7 and V is TRBV7-6; no clear D gene. CDR3 length: 14 amino acids. V was cut by 1 base and J by 3 bases, with 10 bases left in between. The germline V gene has CDR1 SGHVS and CDR2 FNYEAQ. The CDR3: CASSLDLDRYEQYF. CDR3 DNA: TGTGCCAGCAGCTTAGACCTAGACCGCTACGAGCAGTACTTC.

The chain recombines TRBV19 with TRBJ2-2; D not resolved. This CDR3 contains 12 residues. Trimming pared 3 bases from V and 8 bases from J, leaving 7 bases between. CDR1 LNHDA and CDR2 SQIVND come from the germline V gene (reference sequence). As DNA, the CDR3 is TGTGCCAGTAGTATTTGGAAGGGGGAGCTGTTTTTT. It specifies CASSIWKGELFF.

The V gene is TRBV29-1, the J gene TRBJ1-2, with no clear D. The germline V and J ends were trimmed by 4 bases and 2 bases, with 14 bases remaining between them. Germline V lookup: CDR1 SQVTM, CDR2 ANQGSEA. The CDR3 contains 14 residues. The CDR3 DNA follows: TGCAGCGTTGTCGAGTCAGGACTGAACTATGGCTACACCTTC. Its translation: CSVVESGLNYGYTF.

The V and J genes are TRBV2 and TRBJ2-7; D tentatively reads TRBD1 or TRBD2 (5 bases each). Germline V gives CDR1 SNHLY, CDR2 FYNNEI. This CDR3 spans 12 amino acids. Between the trimmed V and J ends, which lost 7 bases and 6 bases, there was a span of 13 bases. The CDR3, as DNA: TGTGCCAGCAATGGGGGTAGAGGCGAGCAGTACTTC. Its translation: CASNGGRGEQYF.

This chain joins TRBV4-1 and TRBJ2-3, with 9 bases that match TRBD1. Germline CDR1 and CDR2: MGHRA and YSYEKL. The trim removed 5 bases at V and 6 bases at J, leaving 9 bases unmatched. CDR3 length equals 15 residues. The CDR3 DNA sequence: TGCGCCAGCAGCTTCCGACAGGGGGGATGGGATACGCAGTATTTT. The encoded protein is CASSFRQGGWDTQYF.

This clonotype was seen a handful of times. It may be a read error: a sequence one base away is much more abundant. The chain uses TRBV5-4 and TRBJ2-1, with D possibly TRBD2 on 5 matching bases. There are 15 residues in the CDR3. Germline values: CDR1 SGHNT, CDR2 YYREEE (reference sequence). The CDR3 nucleotides are TGTGCCAGCAGCTTGGGCGGAGGAGACAACAATGGGCAGTTCTTC. It is translated as CASSLGGGDNNGQFF.

This clonotype was counted between two and nine times. V is TRBV6-5 and J is TRBJ2-1; 9 nucleotides match TRBD2. The length of the CDR3 is 14 residues. The germline gives CDR1 MNHEY, CDR2 SVGAGI. Trimming removed 4 bases from V and 6 bases from J; junction bases left unmatched: 4. The CDR3 is CASSSTSGPNEQFF. As DNA, the CDR3 is TGTGCCAGCAGTTCGACTAGCGGCCCCAATGAGCAGTTCTTC.

A word on this clonotype: At one end, the junction sequence differs from germline, possibly due to a read error. The chain couples TRBV2 to TRBJ2-7, with a possible D match to TRBD1 (6 bases). This CDR3 comprises 15 residues. The germline gives CDR1 SNHLY, CDR2 FYNNEI. CDR3 amino acids: CASSRPAGTSYEQYF. Here the CDR3 DNA reads TGCGCCAGCAGCCGTCCCGCCGGGACATCCTACGAGCAGTACTTC.

The chain uses TRBV10-3 and TRBJ2-7, with D perhaps matching TRBD2 (6 bases). CDR1 is ENHRY and CDR2 is SYGVKD in the germline V gene. The CDR3 has 14 amino acids. The V gene lost 7 bases and the J gene lost 2 bases, with 15 bases spanning the gap. CDR3 region: CAINGGNPPYEQYF. The CDR3 coding sequence is TGTGCCATCAATGGGGGGAACCCACCCTACGAGCAGTACTTC.